The rows below give T cell receptor beta chains drawn from one sample of a study of T cell responses to AZD1222 COVID-19 vaccine. Using immunoSEQ multiplex PCR, the repertoire was profiled, and TCRdb retains in-frame clones only, with some absent. The sample lists some 150,000 clones, approximately 90% occurring once. Source: peripheral blood, taken on day 0 of AZD1222 vaccination. The receptor source for this set is an adult in good health. CDR3s include the opening cysteine and the closing phenylalanine or tryptophan. A D gene is named only where the DNA matches it firmly. Size is stated for part of the rows, as once, few or many counts, or as a class when the clone is expanded.

D: -
size: -
J: TRBJ2-3
V: TRBV3-1/TRBV3-2
DNA: TGTGCCAGCAGCCAAAAGTGGGCCACAGATACGCAGTATTTT
CDR3: CASSQKWATDTQYF

D: TRBD2
size: -
J: TRBJ2-6
V: TRBV4-2
DNA: TGTGCCAGCAGCCAAGATCATCGGGAGCGGGGGGGCTCTGGGGCCAACGTCCTGACTTTC
CDR3: CASSQDHRERGGSGANVLTF

D: -
size: -
J: TRBJ1-1
V: TRBV2
DNA: TGTGCCAGCAGTGATACCGAGGCAGCCACTGAAGCTTTCTTT
CDR3: CASSDTEAATEAFF

D: TRBD1
size: -
J: TRBJ2-1
V: TRBV6-2/TRBV6-3
DNA: TGTGCCAGCAGTTACCCACTAACAGGGGACAATGAGCAGTTCTTC
CDR3: CASSYPLTGDNEQFF

D: -
size: -
J: TRBJ2-4
V: TRBV25-1
DNA: TGTGCCAGCAGTGAATCTGGGGGGACCAAAAACATTCAGTACTTC
CDR3: CASSESGGTKNIQYF

D: -
size: -
J: TRBJ2-3
V: TRBV4-2
DNA: TGTGCCAGCAGCCAAGGGGCGGTGACAGATACGCAGTATTTT
CDR3: CASSQGAVTDTQYF

D: -
size: once
J: TRBJ1-4
V: TRBV7-2
DNA: TGTGCCAGCAGCCGGTCGGGGGAGTTTGAAAAACTGTTTTTT
CDR3: CASSRSGEFEKLFF

D: -
size: -
J: TRBJ1-3
V: TRBV6-5
DNA: TGTGCCAGCAGATTCGGCAGTTATGGAAACACCATATATTTT
CDR3: CASRFGSYGNTIYF

D: TRBD1
size: -
J: TRBJ1-1
V: TRBV27
DNA: TGTGCCAGCATCTCCAGGGGGGCTTTTCCTGAAGCTTTCTTT
CDR3: CASISRGAFPEAFF

D: TRBD1
size: -
J: TRBJ1-2
V: TRBV3-1/TRBV3-2
DNA: TGTGCCAGCAGTTCTCCGGGACAGGTCTATGGCTACACCTTC
CDR3: CASSSPGQVYGYTF

D: TRBD2
size: -
J: TRBJ2-7
V: TRBV18
DNA: TGTGCCAGCTCACCGGGAGGGGAGGCATACGAGCAGTACTTC
CDR3: CASSPGGEAYEQYF

D: TRBD1
size: -
J: TRBJ1-2
V: TRBV6-6
DNA: TGTGCCAGCAGTCCGGGGACAGGGGGCTACACCTTC
CDR3: CASSPGTGGYTF

D: -
size: -
J: TRBJ1-4
V: TRBV15
DNA: TGTGCCACCAGCAGAAGGCCGCTATCTGGGGCCCTCGAAAAACTGTTTTTT
CDR3: CATSRRPLSGALEKLFF

D: -
size: -
J: TRBJ1-4
V: TRBV4-2
DNA: TGTGCCAGCAGCCAAGGGTATGAAAAACTGTTTTTT
CDR3: CASSQGYEKLFF

D: TRBD1
size: -
J: TRBJ2-3
V: TRBV5-3
DNA: TGTGCCAGTTTCCGACAGGGTCCGACCGTTCGCACAGATACGCAGTATTTT
CDR3: CASFRQGPTVRTDTQYF

D: -
size: -
J: TRBJ1-3
V: TRBV28
DNA: TGTGCCACCCTCCGGGGTCAGGAGCTCCTCCTAACTTTT
CDR3: CATLRGQELLLTF

D: -
size: -
J: TRBJ1-1
V: TRBV6-7
DNA: TGTGCCAGCAAAATTTTGGGCAGGGAGAGGACTGAAGCTTTCTTT
CDR3: CASKILGRERTEAFF

D: -
size: once
J: TRBJ1-4
V: TRBV4-2
DNA: TGTGCCAGCAGCCAAGAGGATCCTGGTAATGAAAAACTGTTTTTT
CDR3: CASSQEDPGNEKLFF

D: -
size: -
J: TRBJ2-5
V: TRBV25-1
DNA: TGTGCCAGCACAGACTGGGCCAGAGTGGAGACCCAGTACTTC
CDR3: CASTDWARVETQYF

D: -
size: few
J: TRBJ1-5
V: TRBV19
DNA: TGTGCCAGTAGTTGGTCAGTCTATAGCAATCAGCCCCAGCATTTT
CDR3: CASSWSVYSNQPQHF

D: TRBD1
size: -
J: TRBJ1-2
V: TRBV27
DNA: TGTGCCAGCAGTTCCGGGACAGCCCGGGGGGGTTATGGCTACACCTTC
CDR3: CASSSGTARGGYGYTF

D: -
size: -
J: TRBJ2-5
V: TRBV6-6
DNA: TGTGCCAGCAGTTACTTTTCCGGGACCGAAGGGGAGACCCAGTACTTC
CDR3: CASSYFSGTEGETQYF

D: -
size: -
J: TRBJ2-7
V: TRBV7-2
DNA: TGTGCCAGCAGCCCAAACCAGGGGTACGAGCAGTACTTC
CDR3: CASSPNQGYEQYF

D: -
size: -
J: TRBJ1-1
V: TRBV27
DNA: TGTGCCACCAGACTACAGGCGGACACTGAAGCTTTCTTT
CDR3: CATRLQADTEAFF

D: -
size: few
J: TRBJ1-1
V: TRBV5-5
DNA: TGTGCCAGCAGCCACAGGACGGGGAACACTGAAGCTTTCTTT
CDR3: CASSHRTGNTEAFF

D: -
size: -
J: TRBJ1-2
V: TRBV25-1
DNA: TGTGCCAGCAGTGGAGCTGGGGTTGGGTATGGCTACACCTTC
CDR3: CASSGAGVGYGYTF

D: TRBD2
size: once
J: TRBJ2-3
V: TRBV7-9
DNA: TGTGCCAGCAGCCAACCACTAGCGAAAGCTAGGACAGATACGCAGTATTTT
CDR3: CASSQPLAKARTDTQYF

D: -
size: -
J: TRBJ1-6
V: TRBV25-1
DNA: TGTGCCAGCACCGAGGGCAGGTGGGATAATTCACCCCTCCACTTT
CDR3: CASTEGRWDNSPLHF

D: -
size: once
J: TRBJ2-1
V: TRBV14
DNA: TGTGCCAGCAGCCAGATTAAGGCGAGGGAGCAGTTCTTC
CDR3: CASSQIKAREQFF